These 29 T cell receptor beta chains were all obtained from the same sample, sequenced in a study of siplizumab effects on memory and regulatory T cells. TCRdb's table, derived via immunoSEQ multiplex PCR, lists solely in-frame clones and lacks some. The sample holds tens of thousands of clones, 90% to 95% seen once. The source material was CD8+ T cells sorted from blood. These TCRs come from a human donor in good health.

The J gene is TRBJ2-7, the V gene TRBV4-1; 7 bases line up with TRBD2. CDR3 length equals 14 residues. Losses at the gene ends were 8 bases for V and 5 bases for J; bases not matched to a gene: 12. Germline loops: CDR1 MGHRA, CDR2 YSYEKL. The DNA of the CDR3 is TGCGCCAGCGCCACAGCGGGACCCAGCCACGAGCAGTACTTC. This sequence encodes CASATAGPSHEQYF.

V gene TRBV7-8 combines with J gene TRBJ2-7; no definite D call. V was trimmed by 8 bases and J by 3 bases, leaving 17 bases between them. CDR1 is SGHVS, CDR2 FQNEAQ, per germline. This CDR3 contains 14 residues. The chain's CDR3 is CASRPGFSNYEQYF. The CDR3 region has the DNA TGTGCCAGCCGGCCGGGCTTCAGCAACTACGAGCAGTACTTC.

This clone has just one count. This chain uses TRBV19 with TRBJ2-2, with 7 bases lining up with TRBD1. The CDR3 consists of 15 residues. V gave up 7 bases and J gave up 2 bases; unmatched junction bases: 7. The germline V gene has CDR1 LNHDA and CDR2 SQIVND (reference sequence). CDR3 in amino acids: CASTPGQANTGELFF. In nucleotides, the CDR3 is TGTGCCAGTACCCCCGGACAGGCTAACACCGGGGAGCTGTTTTTT.

The V and J genes are TRBV7-9 and TRBJ2-3; D gene uncertain. In germline, CDR1 is SEHNR, CDR2 FQNEAQ (reference sequence). The germline V and J ends were trimmed by 9 bases and 1 base, with 5 bases remaining between them. This CDR3 has 11 residues. The CDR3 reads CASGGTDTQYF. In DNA, the CDR3 is TGTGCCAGTGGAGGCACAGATACGCAGTATTTT.

This clone occurred once. The chain couples TRBV4-1 to TRBJ1-2; D is unresolved. CDR1 is MGHRA, CDR2 YSYEKL, per germline. Trimming took 0 bases from V and 1 from J, leaving 9 bases between them. The CDR3 extends over 15 amino acids. The chain's CDR3 is CASSQEHRINYGYTF. CDR3 DNA: TGCGCCAGCAGCCAAGAACACAGAATTAACTATGGCTACACCTTC.

This chain connects TRBV4-2 to TRBJ2-7; maybe TRBD2 (5 bases). The CDR3 runs to 11 residues. V lost 1 base, J lost 7 bases, and 5 bases lay in between. Germline assignment: CDR1 LGHNA and CDR2 YNFKEQ. The CDR3: CASSQAGEQYF. In nucleotides, the CDR3 is TGTGCCAGCAGCCAAGCGGGAGAGCAGTACTTC.

V usage is TRBV2 and J usage is TRBJ2-3; D gene uncertain. This CDR3 comprises 10 residues. Trimming stripped 5 bases from V and 3 bases from J, with 0 bases between. The germline gives CDR1 SNHLY, CDR2 FYNNEI. CDR3 sequence: CASSTDTQYF. For the CDR3, the DNA is TGTGCCAGCAGTACAGATACGCAGTATTTT.

This chain uses TRBV7-8 with TRBJ1-5; possibly TRBD1 for D (6 bases). The CDR3 runs 14 residues. V was pared by 0 bases and J by 4 bases, with 7 bases between. CDR1 is SGHVS, CDR2 FQNEAQ, per germline. This chain's CDR3 is CASSLADRNQPQHF. CDR3 sequence (DNA): TGTGCCAGCAGCTTAGCGGACAGAAATCAGCCCCAGCATTTT.

V and J are TRBV27 and TRBJ2-7; D gene uncertain. V lost 5 bases and J lost 3, with 8 bases in between. The CDR3 extends over 12 amino acids. Germline V gene sequence: CDR1 MNHEY, CDR2 SMNVEV (reference sequence). CDR3 sequence (DNA): TGTGCCAGCAGTCCCAACTACTACGAGCAGTACTTC. It translates to CASSPNYYEQYF.

V is TRBV5-8 and J is TRBJ1-1; D is unresolved. Germline-derived CDR1 and CDR2 are SGHTS and YDEGEE. The CDR3 has 15 residues. Trimming pared 4 bases from V and 0 bases from J, leaving 13 bases between. The CDR3 protein is CASSPTVGLNTEAFF. DNA of the CDR3: TGTGCCAGCAGCCCGACGGTCGGCTTGAACACTGAAGCTTTCTTT.

The chain is built from TRBV7-2 and TRBJ1-4, with D uncertain. The CDR3 is made up of 15 amino acids. The germline V gene has CDR1 SGHTA and CDR2 FQGNSA. V gave up 6 bases and J gave up 0 bases, with 11 bases separating them. Written as DNA, the CDR3 is TGTGCCAGCAGTTTTGAGGGATCAACTAATGAAAAACTGTTTTTT. This codes for CASSFEGSTNEKLFF.

This chain connects TRBV19 to TRBJ2-7; TRBD2 matches at 9 bases. The CDR3 has 16 amino acids. Germline V gene data show CDR1 as LNHDA and CDR2 as SQIVND (reference sequence). Trimming took 7 bases from V and 1 from J; bases not matched to a gene: 11. The CDR3 sequence: CASNHPRAGGSYEQYF. In DNA, the CDR3 is TGTGCCAGTAACCACCCGCGAGCGGGGGGATCCTACGAGCAGTACTTC.

The rearrangement joins TRBV27 to TRBJ2-7; TRBD1 is a possible D gene (5 bases). V lost 4 bases, J lost 3 bases, and 10 bases lay in between. Germline V CDR1 and CDR2: MNHEY, SMNVEV (reference sequence). This CDR3 contains 13 residues. CDR3 protein: CASSWGRNYEQYF. The CDR3 bases are TGTGCCAGCAGTTGGGGCAGGAACTACGAGCAGTACTTC.

The rearrangement uses TRBV5-1 and TRBJ2-3, with unresolved D. The CDR3 loop spans 15 amino acids. Trimming removed 4 bases at V and 4 bases at J, with 16 bases between. Germline V gene sequence: CDR1 SGHRS, CDR2 YFSETQ. Here the CDR3 reads CASSQAPIESDTQYF. The CDR3, as DNA: TGCGCCAGCAGCCAGGCCCCGATTGAGTCAGATACGCAGTATTTT.

V and J are TRBV6-5 and TRBJ2-2; 14 nucleotides line up with TRBD2. The CDR3 is 15 residues long. Germline CDR1 is MNHEY and CDR2 is SVGAGI. Trimming cost V 8 bases and J 6 bases; bases outside gene matches: 5. For the CDR3, the DNA is TGTGCCAGCGGGGGACTAGCGGGAGTCGCCGGGGAGCTGTTTTTT. Protein sequence: CASGGLAGVAGELFF.

The chain combines TRBV7-6 with TRBJ2-3; the D gene could be TRBD1 or TRBD2 (5 bases each). The CDR3 runs 15 residues. CDR1 and CDR2 from the germline V gene are SGHVS and FNYEAQ. Trimming left V 3 bases short and J 0 bases short, with 10 bases between. The chain's CDR3 is CASSFSGASTDTQYF. DNA of the CDR3: TGTGCCAGCAGCTTTTCCGGGGCAAGCACAGATACGCAGTATTTT. The full variable domain, completed using reference TRBV7-6 and TRBJ2-3, is GAGVSQSPRYKVTKRGQDVALRCDPISGHVSLYWYRQALGQGPEFLTYFNYEAQQDKSGLPNDRFSAERPEGSISTLTIQRTEQRDSAMYRCASSFSGASTDTQYFGPGTRLTVL.

The genes are TRBV7-9 and TRBJ2-5; D is unresolved. Trimming pared 5 bases from V and 0 bases from J, leaving 10 bases between. CDR3 length equals 14 residues. Looked up from germline, CDR1 is SEHNR and CDR2 is FQNEAQ (reference sequence). The CDR3 sequence: CASSAVAYQETQYF. The DNA of the CDR3 is TGTGCCAGCAGCGCGGTGGCCTACCAAGAGACCCAGTACTTC.

V is TRBV10-1 and J is TRBJ2-1, with 13 bases aligning to TRBD2. The CDR3 length is 15 residues. The V segment lost 6 bases and the J segment 5 bases; nucleotides outside the gene matches: 4. The germline V gene encodes CDR1 WNHNN and CDR2 SYGVQD (reference sequence). The CDR3 nucleotides read TGCGCCAGCAGGGGACTAGCGGGACACCACAATGAGCAGTTCTTC. Protein product: CASRGLAGHHNEQFF.

This chain links TRBV13 with TRBJ2-3; 7 bases line up with TRBD2. Trimming cost V 5 bases and J 4 bases; bases outside gene matches: 9. CDR3 length: 15 residues. Germline CDR1 reads PRHDT; CDR2 reads FYEKMQ (reference sequence). CDR3 protein: CASSARGGRADTQYF. The CDR3 bases are TGTGCCAGCAGCGCCCGTGGGGGGAGGGCAGATACGCAGTATTTT. The full variable domain, its missing parts supplied by reference TRBV13 and TRBJ2-3, is AAGVIQSPRHLIKEKRETATLKCYPIPRHDTVYWYQQGPGQDPQFLISFYEKMQSDKGSIPDRFSAQQFSDYHSELNMSSLELGDSALYFCASSARGGRADTQYFGPGTRLTVL.

This chain connects TRBV29-1 to TRBJ2-7; D is unresolved. The CDR3 extends over 11 amino acids. CDR1 is SQVTM, CDR2 ANQGSEA, per germline. Trimming pared 4 bases from V and 4 bases from J, leaving 8 bases between. As DNA, the CDR3 is TGCAGCGTTGTTAACGGGTACGAGCAGTACTTC. It encodes CSVVNGYEQYF.

The V gene is TRBV27, the J gene TRBJ2-3; no definite D call. CDR3 length equals 15 residues. Germline assignment: CDR1 MNHEY and CDR2 SMNVEV (reference sequence). Trimming took off 5 bases at V and 0 bases at J, with 12 bases between the two ends. CDR3 sequence: CASSLRISSTDTQYF. CDR3 DNA: TGTGCCAGCAGTCTCAGGATCTCTAGCACAGATACGCAGTATTTT.

The chain carries TRBV5-1 and TRBJ1-1; 8 bases agree with TRBD1. Germline V gene lookup returns CDR1 SGHRS and CDR2 YFSETQ. The CDR3 length is 14 residues. Trimming cost V 3 bases and J 6 bases; bases outside gene matches: 7. The CDR3, as DNA: TGCGCCAGCAGCTCAGGACAGGGATTACCTGAAGCTTTCTTT. It is translated as CASSSGQGLPEAFF. The full variable domain, its missing parts supplied by reference TRBV5-1 and TRBJ1-1, is KAGVTQTPRYLIKTRGQQVTLSCSPISGHRSVSWYQQTPGQGLQFLFEYFSETQRNKGNFPGRFSGRQFSNSRSEMNVSTLELGDSALYLCASSSGQGLPEAFFGQGTRLTVV.

This clone has a single count. The chain uses TRBV19 and TRBJ1-1, with D hard to call. The CDR3 consists of 14 residues. Germline CDR1 is LNHDA and CDR2 is SQIVND (reference sequence). V was pared by 6 bases and J by 4 bases, with 15 bases between. The DNA of the CDR3 is TGTGCCAGTAGCGTGGTGGGAGCCGCCACTGAAGCTTTCTTT. Protein product: CASSVVGAATEAFF.

In the case of this clone: A read error may account for a junction end that differs from germline. V usage is TRBV7-7 and J usage is TRBJ2-3, with TRBD2 matching over 7 bases. The germline V gene encodes CDR1 SSHAT and CDR2 FNYEAQ (reference sequence). This CDR3 has 15 residues. CDR3 protein: CASSLGDSGPDTQYF. The DNA of the CDR3 is TGTGCTAGCAGCTTAGGTGATAGCGGGCCAGATACGCAGTATTTT.

This clone came up a few times. The chain links TRBV5-4 to TRBJ2-2; D is uncertain. Trimming shortened V by 4 bases and J by 0 bases, and 10 bases separated the two germline ends. CDR1 is SGHNT and CDR2 is YYREEE in the germline V gene (reference sequence). The CDR3 is 15 amino acids. CDR3 bases: TGTGCCAGCAGCCCGAGCATTTCGAACACCGGGGAGCTGTTTTTT. As protein: CASSPSISNTGELFF. The variable domain in full, completed from reference TRBV5-4 and TRBJ2-2, reads ETGVTQSPTHLIKTRGQQVTLRCSSQSGHNTVSWYQQALGQGPQFIFQYYREEENGRGNFPPRFSGLQFPNYSSELNVNALELDDSALYLCASSPSISNTGELFFGEGSRLTVL.

This chain connects TRBV27 to TRBJ2-1; TRBD2 agrees at 8 bases. Trimming took 3 bases from V and 7 from J; bases not matched to a gene: 5. The germline V gene encodes CDR1 MNHEY and CDR2 SMNVEV (reference sequence). CDR3 length: 14 amino acids. The CDR3 sequence is CASSLATGGNEQFF. The CDR3 region has the DNA TGTGCCAGCAGTTTGGCGACGGGGGGGAATGAGCAGTTCTTC.

This chain connects TRBV2 to TRBJ1-4, with no clear D. The CDR3 length is 12 residues. Trimming removed 2 bases at V and 10 bases at J, with 8 bases between. The germline gives CDR1 SNHLY, CDR2 FYNNEI. DNA of the CDR3: TGTGCCAGCAGTGAACCGGGTGTAAAACTGTTTTTT. It codes for CASSEPGVKLFF.

The chain carries TRBV5-4 and TRBJ2-6; 8 bases line up with TRBD1. Per germline, CDR1 SGHNT and CDR2 YYREEE (reference sequence). With V trimmed by 2 bases and J by 0 bases, 7 bases remained unmatched. The CDR3 extends over 18 amino acids. CDR3: CASSLPGQESSGANVLTF. In DNA, the CDR3 is TGTGCCAGCAGCTTACCGGGACAGGAGAGCTCTGGGGCCAACGTCCTGACTTTC.

This clone is a singleton in its sample. This chain uses TRBV27 with TRBJ2-1; TRBD2 agrees at 8 bases. The CDR3 runs 14 residues. Germline loops: CDR1 MNHEY, CDR2 SMNVEV (reference sequence). After removal of 2 bases from V and 6 bases from J, the junction contained 3 bases not matched to a gene. The CDR3 protein is CASSLAGGSNEQFF. CDR3 coding DNA: TGTGCCAGCAGTTTAGCGGGGGGCAGCAATGAGCAGTTCTTC.